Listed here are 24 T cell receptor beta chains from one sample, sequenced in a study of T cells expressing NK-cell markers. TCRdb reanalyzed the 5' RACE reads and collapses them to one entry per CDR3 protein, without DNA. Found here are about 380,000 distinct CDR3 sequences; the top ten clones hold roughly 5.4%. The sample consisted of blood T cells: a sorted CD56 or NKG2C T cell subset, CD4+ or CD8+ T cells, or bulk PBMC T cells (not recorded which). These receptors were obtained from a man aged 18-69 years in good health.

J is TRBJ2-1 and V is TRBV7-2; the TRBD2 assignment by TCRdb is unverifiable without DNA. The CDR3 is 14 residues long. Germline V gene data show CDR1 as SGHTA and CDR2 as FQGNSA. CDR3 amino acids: CASSPPRSYNEQFF.

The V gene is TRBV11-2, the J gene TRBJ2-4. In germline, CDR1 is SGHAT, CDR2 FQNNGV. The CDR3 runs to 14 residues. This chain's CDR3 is CASQRGVAKNIQYF.

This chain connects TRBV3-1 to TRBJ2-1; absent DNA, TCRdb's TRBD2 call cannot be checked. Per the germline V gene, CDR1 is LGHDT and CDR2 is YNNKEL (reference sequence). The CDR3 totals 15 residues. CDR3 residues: CASSPASGYYNEQFF.

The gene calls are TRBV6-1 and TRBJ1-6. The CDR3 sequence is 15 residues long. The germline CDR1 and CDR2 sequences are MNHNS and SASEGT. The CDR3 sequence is CASTRGHSLNSPLHF.

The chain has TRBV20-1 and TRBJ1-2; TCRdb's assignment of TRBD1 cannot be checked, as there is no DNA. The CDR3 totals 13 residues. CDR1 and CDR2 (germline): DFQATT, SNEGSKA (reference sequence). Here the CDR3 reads CSASPGGFDGYTF.

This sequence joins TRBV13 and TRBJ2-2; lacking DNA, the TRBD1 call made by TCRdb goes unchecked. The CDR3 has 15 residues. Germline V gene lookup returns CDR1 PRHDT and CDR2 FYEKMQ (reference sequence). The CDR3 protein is CASSLGTANTGELFF.

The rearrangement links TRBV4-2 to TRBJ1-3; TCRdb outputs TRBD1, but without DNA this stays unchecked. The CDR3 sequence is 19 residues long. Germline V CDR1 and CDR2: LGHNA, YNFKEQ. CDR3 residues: CASSIQLGSRAISGNTIYF.

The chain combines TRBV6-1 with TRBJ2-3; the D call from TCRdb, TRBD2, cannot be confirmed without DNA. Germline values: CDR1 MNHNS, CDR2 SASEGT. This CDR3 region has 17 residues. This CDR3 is CASSHGGGTRLSGTQYF.

CDR3 sequence: CASSQGLAGKNIQYF. The chain couples TRBV4-1 to TRBJ2-4; absent DNA, TCRdb's TRBD2 call cannot be checked. The CDR3 contains 15 residues. Germline V gene lookup returns CDR1 MGHRA and CDR2 YSYEKL.

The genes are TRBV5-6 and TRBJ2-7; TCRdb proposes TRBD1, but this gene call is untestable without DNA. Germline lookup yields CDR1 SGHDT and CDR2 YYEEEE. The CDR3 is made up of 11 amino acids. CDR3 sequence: CASSSGPGLYF. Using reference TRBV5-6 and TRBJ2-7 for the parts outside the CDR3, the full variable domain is DAGVTQSPTHLIKTRGQQVTLRCSPKSGHDTVSWYQQALGQGPQFIFQYYEEEERQRGNFPDRFSGHQFPNYSSELNVNALLLGDSALYLCASSSGPGLYFGPGTRLTVT.

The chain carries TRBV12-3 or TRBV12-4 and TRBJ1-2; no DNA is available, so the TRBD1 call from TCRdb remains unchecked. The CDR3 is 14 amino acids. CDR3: CASSFLRPPGGYTF.

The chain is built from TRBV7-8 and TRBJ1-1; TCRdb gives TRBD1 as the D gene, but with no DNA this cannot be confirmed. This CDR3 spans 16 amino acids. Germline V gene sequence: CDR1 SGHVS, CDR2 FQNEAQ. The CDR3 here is CASSSFTGPLGTEAFF.

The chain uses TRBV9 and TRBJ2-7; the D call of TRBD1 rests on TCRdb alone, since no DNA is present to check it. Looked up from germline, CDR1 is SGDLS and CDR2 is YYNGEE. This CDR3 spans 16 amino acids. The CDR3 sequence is CASSSRGNPFTGEQYF.

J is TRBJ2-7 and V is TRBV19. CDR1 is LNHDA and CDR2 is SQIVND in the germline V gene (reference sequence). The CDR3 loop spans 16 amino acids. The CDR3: CASTTTGRRSSYEQYF.

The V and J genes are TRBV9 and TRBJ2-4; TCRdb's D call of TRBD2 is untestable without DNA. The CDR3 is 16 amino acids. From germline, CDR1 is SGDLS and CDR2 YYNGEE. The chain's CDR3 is CASSVGGSGGQNIQYF.

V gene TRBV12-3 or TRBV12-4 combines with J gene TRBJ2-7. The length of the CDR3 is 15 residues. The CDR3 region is CASSLIGVSSYEQYF.

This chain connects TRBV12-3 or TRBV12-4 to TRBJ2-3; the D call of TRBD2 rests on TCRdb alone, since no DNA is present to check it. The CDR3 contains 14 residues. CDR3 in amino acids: CATKSGGSTDTQYF.

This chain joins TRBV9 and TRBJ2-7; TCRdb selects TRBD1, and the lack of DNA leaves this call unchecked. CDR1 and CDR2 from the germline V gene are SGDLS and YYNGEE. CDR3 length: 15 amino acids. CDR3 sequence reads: CASSVSWGEVSEQYF.

This chain's CDR3 is CASSYRGTGSDEQFF. The chain is built from TRBV6-5 and TRBJ2-1; the D call from TCRdb, TRBD1, cannot be confirmed without DNA. Germline lookup yields CDR1 MNHEY and CDR2 SVGAGI. The CDR3 sequence is 15 residues long.

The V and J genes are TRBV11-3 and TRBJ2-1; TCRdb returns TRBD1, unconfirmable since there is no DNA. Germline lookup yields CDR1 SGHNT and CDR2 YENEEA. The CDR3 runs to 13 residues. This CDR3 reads CASSQGGSHEQFF.

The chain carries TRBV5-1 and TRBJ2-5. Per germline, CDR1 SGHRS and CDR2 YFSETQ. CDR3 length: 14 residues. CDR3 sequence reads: CASSRTGNQETQYF.

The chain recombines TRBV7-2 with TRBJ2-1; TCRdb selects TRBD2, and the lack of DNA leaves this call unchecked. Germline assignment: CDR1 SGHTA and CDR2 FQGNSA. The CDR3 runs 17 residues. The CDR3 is CASSYRRASGTYNEQFF.

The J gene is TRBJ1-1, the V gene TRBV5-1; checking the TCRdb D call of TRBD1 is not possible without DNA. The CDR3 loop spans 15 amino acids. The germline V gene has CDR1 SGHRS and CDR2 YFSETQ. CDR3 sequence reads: CASSLENRVNTEAFF.

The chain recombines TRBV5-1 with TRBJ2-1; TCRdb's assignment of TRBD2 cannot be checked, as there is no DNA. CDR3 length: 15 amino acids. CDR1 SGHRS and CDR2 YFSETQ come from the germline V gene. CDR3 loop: CASRVAGDSYNEQFF.